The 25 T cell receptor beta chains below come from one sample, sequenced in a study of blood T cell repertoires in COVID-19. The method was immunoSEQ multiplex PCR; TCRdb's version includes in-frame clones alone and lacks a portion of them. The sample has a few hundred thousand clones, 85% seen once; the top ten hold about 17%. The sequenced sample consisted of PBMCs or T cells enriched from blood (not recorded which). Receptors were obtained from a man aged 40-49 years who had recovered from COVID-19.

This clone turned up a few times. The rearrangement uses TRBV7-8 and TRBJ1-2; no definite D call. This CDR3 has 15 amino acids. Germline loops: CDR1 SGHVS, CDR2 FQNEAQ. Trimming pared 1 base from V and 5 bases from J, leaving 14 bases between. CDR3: CASSLVAPNNYGYTF. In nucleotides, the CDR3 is TGTGCCAGCAGCTTAGTGGCCCCCAATAATTATGGCTACACCTTC.

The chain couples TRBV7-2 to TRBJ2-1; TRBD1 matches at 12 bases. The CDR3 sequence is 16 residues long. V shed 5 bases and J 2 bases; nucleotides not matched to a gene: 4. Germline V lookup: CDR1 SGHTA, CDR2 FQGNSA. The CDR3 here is CASSERDRGPYNEQFF. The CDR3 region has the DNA TGTGCCAGCAGCGAACGGGACAGGGGGCCCTACAATGAGCAGTTCTTC.

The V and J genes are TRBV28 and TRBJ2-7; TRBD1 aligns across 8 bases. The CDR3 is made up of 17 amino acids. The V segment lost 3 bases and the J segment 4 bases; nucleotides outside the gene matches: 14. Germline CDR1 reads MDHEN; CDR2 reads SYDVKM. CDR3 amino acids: CASSLIIFRDRPYEQYF. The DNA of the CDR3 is TGTGCCAGCAGTTTGATAATCTTCCGGGACAGGCCATACGAGCAGTACTTC.

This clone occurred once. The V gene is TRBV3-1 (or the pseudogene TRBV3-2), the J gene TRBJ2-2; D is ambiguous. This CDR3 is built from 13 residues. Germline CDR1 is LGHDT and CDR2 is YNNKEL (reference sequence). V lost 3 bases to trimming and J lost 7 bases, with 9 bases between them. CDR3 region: CASSHVYGGELFF. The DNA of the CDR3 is TGTGCCAGCAGCCACGTCTACGGCGGGGAGCTGTTTTTT.

The CDR3 here is CASSFTANTGELFF. DNA of the CDR3: TGTGCCAGTAGTTTCACAGCGAACACCGGGGAGCTGTTTTTT. The genes are TRBV19 and TRBJ2-2; D uncertain. This CDR3 spans 14 amino acids. Germline V gene sequence: CDR1 LNHDA, CDR2 SQIVND (reference sequence). V was pared by 5 bases and J by 0 bases, with 7 bases between. The full variable domain, in which reference TRBV19 and TRBJ2-2 provide the parts outside the CDR3, is DGGITQSPKYLFRKEGQNVTLSCEQNLNHDAMYWYRQDPGQGLRLIYYSQIVNDFQKGDIAEGYSVSREKKESFPLTVTSAQKNPTAFYLCASSFTANTGELFFGEGSRLTVL.

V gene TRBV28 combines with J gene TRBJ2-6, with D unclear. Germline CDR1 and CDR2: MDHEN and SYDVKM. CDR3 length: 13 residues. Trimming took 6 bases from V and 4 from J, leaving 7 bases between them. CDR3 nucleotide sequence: TGTGCCAGCAGAACCGGGGGGGCCAACGTCCTGACTTTC. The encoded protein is CASRTGGANVLTF.

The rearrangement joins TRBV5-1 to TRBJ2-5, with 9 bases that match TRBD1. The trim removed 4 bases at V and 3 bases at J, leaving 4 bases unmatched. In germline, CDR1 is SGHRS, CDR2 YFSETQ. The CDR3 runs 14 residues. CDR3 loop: CASSGQGTKETQYF. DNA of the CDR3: TGCGCCAGCAGCGGACAGGGGACCAAAGAGACCCAGTACTTC.

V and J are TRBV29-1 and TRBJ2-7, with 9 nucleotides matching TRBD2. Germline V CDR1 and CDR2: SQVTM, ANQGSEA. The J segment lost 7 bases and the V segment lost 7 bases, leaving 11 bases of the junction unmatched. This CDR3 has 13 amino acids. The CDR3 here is CSGQSGRTAEQYF. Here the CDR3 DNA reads TGCAGCGGCCAGAGCGGGAGGACCGCGGAGCAGTACTTC.

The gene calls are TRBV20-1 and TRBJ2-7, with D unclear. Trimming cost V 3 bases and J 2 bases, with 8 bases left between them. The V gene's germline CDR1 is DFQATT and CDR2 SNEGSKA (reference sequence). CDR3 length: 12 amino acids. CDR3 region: CSASDRAYEQYF. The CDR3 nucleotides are TGCAGTGCTAGTGACCGAGCCTACGAGCAGTACTTC.

In DNA form, the CDR3 reads TGCGCCAGCAGCTTGTCTCCCGCGGTTCTTCCCTACAATGAGCAGTTCTTC. Encoded protein: CASSLSPAVLPYNEQFF. This chain uses TRBV5-1 with TRBJ2-1, with D unclear. V lost 1 base and J 2 bases, leaving 16 bases between the germline ends. The CDR3 loop spans 17 amino acids. The germline gives CDR1 SGHRS, CDR2 YFSETQ.

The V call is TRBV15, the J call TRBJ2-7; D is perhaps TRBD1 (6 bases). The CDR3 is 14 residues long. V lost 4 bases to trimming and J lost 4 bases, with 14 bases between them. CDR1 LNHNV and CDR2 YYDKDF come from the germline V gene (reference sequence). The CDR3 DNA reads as TGTGCCACCAGCAAACCGGGACAACGTTACGAGCAGTACTTC. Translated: CATSKPGQRYEQYF. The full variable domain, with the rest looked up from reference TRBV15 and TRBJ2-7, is DAMVIQNPRYQVTQFGKPVTLSCSQTLNHNVMYWYQQKSSQAPKLLFHYYDKDFNNEADTPDNFQSRRPNTSFCFLDIRSPGLGDTAMYLCATSKPGQRYEQYFGPGTRLTVT.

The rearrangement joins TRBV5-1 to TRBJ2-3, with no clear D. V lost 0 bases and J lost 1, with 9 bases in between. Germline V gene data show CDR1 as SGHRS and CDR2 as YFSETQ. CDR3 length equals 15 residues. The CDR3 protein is CASSLADTGTDTQYF. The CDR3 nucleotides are TGCGCCAGCAGCTTGGCCGACACAGGCACAGATACGCAGTATTTT.

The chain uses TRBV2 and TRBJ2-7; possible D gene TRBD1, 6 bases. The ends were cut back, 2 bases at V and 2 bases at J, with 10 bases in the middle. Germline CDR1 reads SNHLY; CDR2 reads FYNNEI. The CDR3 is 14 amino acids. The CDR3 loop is CASSEQGSPYEQYF. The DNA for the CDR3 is TGTGCCAGCAGTGAACAGGGGTCGCCCTACGAGCAGTACTTC.

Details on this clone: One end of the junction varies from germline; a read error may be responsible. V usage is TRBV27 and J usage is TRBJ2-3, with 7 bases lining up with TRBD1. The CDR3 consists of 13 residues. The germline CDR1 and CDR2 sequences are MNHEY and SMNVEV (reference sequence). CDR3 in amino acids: CASSLISQGVIDF. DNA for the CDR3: TGTGCCAGCAGTTTAATAAGTCAGGGGGTAATAGATTTT.

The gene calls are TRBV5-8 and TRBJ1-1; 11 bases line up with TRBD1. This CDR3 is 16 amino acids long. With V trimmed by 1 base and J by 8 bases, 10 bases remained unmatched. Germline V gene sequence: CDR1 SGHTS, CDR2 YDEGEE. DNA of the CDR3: TGTGCCAGCAGCTTGTGGTCATCCGGGACAGGGGGAGAAGCTTTCTTT. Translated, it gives CASSLWSSGTGGEAFF.

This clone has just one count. The CDR3 DNA reads TGTGCCTGGAGTGGGACAGGGGGATCTGGAAACACCATATATTTT. Its translation is CAWSGTGGSGNTIYF. V and J are TRBV30 and TRBJ1-3; 10 bases are shared with TRBD1. V lost 1 base and J lost 1; bases outside the gene matches: 1. The CDR3 consists of 15 residues. The V gene's germline CDR1 is GTSNPN and CDR2 SVGIG (reference sequence).

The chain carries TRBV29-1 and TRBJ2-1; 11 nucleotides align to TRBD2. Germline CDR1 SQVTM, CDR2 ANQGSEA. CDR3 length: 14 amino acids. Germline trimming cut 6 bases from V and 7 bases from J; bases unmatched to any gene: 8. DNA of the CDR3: TGCAGCGTAGAGACTAGCGGGACAGGTAATGAGCAGTTCTTC. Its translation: CSVETSGTGNEQFF.

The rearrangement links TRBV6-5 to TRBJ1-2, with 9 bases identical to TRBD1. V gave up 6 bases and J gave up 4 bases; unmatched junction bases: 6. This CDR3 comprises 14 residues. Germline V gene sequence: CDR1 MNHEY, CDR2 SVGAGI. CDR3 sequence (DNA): TGTGCCAGCAGGACCGGGACAGGGACCTATGGCTACACCTTC. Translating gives CASRTGTGTYGYTF.

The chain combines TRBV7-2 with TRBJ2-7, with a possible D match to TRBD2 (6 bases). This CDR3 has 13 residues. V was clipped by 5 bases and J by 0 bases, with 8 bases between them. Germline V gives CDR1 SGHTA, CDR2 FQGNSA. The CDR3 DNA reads TGTGCCAGCAGCACGGACTACTCCTACGAGCAGTACTTC. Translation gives CASSTDYSYEQYF.

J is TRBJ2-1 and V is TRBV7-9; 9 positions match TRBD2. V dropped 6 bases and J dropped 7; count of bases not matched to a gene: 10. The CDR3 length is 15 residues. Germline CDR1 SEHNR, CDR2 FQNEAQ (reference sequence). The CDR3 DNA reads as TGTGCCAGCAGTTCACCGGTCACTAGCGGGAATGAGCAGTTCTTC. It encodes CASSSPVTSGNEQFF.

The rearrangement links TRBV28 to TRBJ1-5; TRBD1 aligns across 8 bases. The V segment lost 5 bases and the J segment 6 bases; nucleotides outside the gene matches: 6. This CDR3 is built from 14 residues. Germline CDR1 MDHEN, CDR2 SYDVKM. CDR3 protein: CASSTGTGIQPQHF. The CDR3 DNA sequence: TGTGCCAGCAGTACCGGGACAGGAATTCAGCCCCAGCATTTT.

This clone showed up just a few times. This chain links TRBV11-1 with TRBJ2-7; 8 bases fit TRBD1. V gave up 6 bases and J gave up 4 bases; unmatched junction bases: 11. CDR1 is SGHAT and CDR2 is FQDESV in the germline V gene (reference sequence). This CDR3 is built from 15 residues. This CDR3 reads CASSFDRGFFYEQYF. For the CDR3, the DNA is TGTGCCAGCAGTTTCGACAGGGGATTTTTTTACGAGCAGTACTTC.

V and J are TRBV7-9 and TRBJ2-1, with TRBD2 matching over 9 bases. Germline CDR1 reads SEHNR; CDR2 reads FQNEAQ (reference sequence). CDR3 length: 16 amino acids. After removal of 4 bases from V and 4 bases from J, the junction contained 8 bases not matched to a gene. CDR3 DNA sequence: TGTGCCAGCAGCTCCAGGACTAGCGATCTTTACAATGAGCAGTTCTTC. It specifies CASSSRTSDLYNEQFF.

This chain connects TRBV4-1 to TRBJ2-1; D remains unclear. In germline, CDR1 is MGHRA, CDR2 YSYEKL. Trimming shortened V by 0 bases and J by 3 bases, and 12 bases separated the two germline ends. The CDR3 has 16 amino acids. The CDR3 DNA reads TGCGCCAGCAGCCAAGATCCGGAGCGAGTCTACAATGAGCAGTTCTTC. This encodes CASSQDPERVYNEQFF.

The DNA of the CDR3 is TGTGCCAGCAGCCCCATAGGGGCGGCCACCGGGGAGCTGTTTTTT. This gives the protein CASSPIGAATGELFF. This sequence joins TRBV7-9 and TRBJ2-2, with D possibly matching TRBD1 (5 bases). V lost 5 bases and J lost 4, with 14 bases in between. The germline V gene encodes CDR1 SEHNR and CDR2 FQNEAQ (reference sequence). There are 15 residues in the CDR3.